This entry lists 13 T cell receptor beta chains sequenced from one sample in a study of blood T cell repertoires in COVID-19. Produced via immunoSEQ multiplex PCR; TCRdb's table is partial and in-frame only. The sample lists 250,000 or so clones; about 86% were seen once. Source material: PBMCs or T cells enriched from blood (not recorded which). The receptors derive from a man in his fifties or sixties who had recovered from COVID-19.

The CDR3 reads CASSQLNEKLFF. CDR3 nucleotides: TGTGCCAGCAGCCAACTTAATGAAAAACTGTTTTTT. This chain connects TRBV3-1 (or the pseudogene TRBV3-2) to TRBJ1-4; the D is unclear. Germline V lookup: CDR1 LGHDT, CDR2 YNNKEL (reference sequence). This CDR3 comprises 12 residues. Trimming cost V 2 bases and J 4 bases, with 2 bases left between them.

CDR3 sequence: CASSVDLAGGSGTGELFF. CDR3 nucleotide sequence: TGTGCCAGCAGCGTAGACCTAGCGGGGGGATCGGGCACCGGGGAGCTGTTTTTT. The V gene is TRBV9, the J gene TRBJ2-2, with TRBD2 matching over 11 bases. Germline V gene data show CDR1 as SGDLS and CDR2 as YYNGEE. Losses at the gene ends were 0 bases for V and 4 bases for J; bases not matched to a gene: 8. The length of the CDR3 is 18 residues.

This chain joins TRBV29-1 and TRBJ2-5; 7 bases are shared with TRBD1. Germline CDR1 and CDR2: SQVTM and ANQGSEA. Trimming at V came to 4 bases and at J to 5 bases, leaving 4 bases not matched to a gene. The CDR3 length is 12 residues. CDR3 DNA sequence: TGCAGCGTTGGGGGACAGCGGGAGACCCAGTACTTC. Its protein product is CSVGGQRETQYF.

CDR3 loop: CASSQLGNEQFF. The CDR3 region has the DNA TGTGCCAGCAGTCAACTAGGAAATGAGCAGTTCTTC. The chain employs TRBV27 and TRBJ2-1; maybe TRBD2 (5 bases). This CDR3 is 12 amino acids long. The germline CDR1 and CDR2 sequences are MNHEY and SMNVEV (reference sequence). Trimming stripped 5 bases from V and 7 bases from J, with 9 bases between.

This clone was counted many times. The genes are TRBV11-2 and TRBJ1-6, with D tentatively TRBD1 (5 bases). V was cut by 2 bases and J by 11 bases, with 7 bases left in between. Germline loops: CDR1 SGHAT, CDR2 FQNNGV. This CDR3 is 12 amino acids long. CDR3: CASSLSGPPLHF. DNA of the CDR3: TGTGCCAGCAGCTTATCAGGGCCACCCCTCCACTTT. Looking up the rest from reference TRBV11-2 and TRBJ1-6 gives the full variable domain: EAGVAQSPRYKIIEKRQSVAFWCNPISGHATLYWYQQILGQGPKLLIQFQNNGVVDDSQLPKDRFSAERLKGVDSTLKIQPAKLEDSAVYLCASSLSGPPLHFGNGTRLTVT.

This chain connects TRBV18 to TRBJ1-1; 9 nucleotides agree with TRBD1. Germline V gene data show CDR1 as KGHSH and CDR2 as LQKENI. There are 14 residues in the CDR3. V trimming: 6 bases; J trimming: 6 bases; junction bases outside the gene matches: 8. CDR3 DNA: TGTGCCAGCTCTCCCGGGACAGGGATCTCTGAAGCTTTCTTT. Its translation is CASSPGTGISEAFF.

The chain couples TRBV4-3 to TRBJ2-3; 13 nucleotides match TRBD2. The germline gives CDR1 LGHNA, CDR2 YSLEER. The CDR3 sequence is 17 residues long. Trimming removed 0 bases from V and 1 base from J; junction bases left unmatched: 1. As DNA, the CDR3 is TGCGCCAGCAGCCAAGATACTAGCGGGAGGGGCACAGATACGCAGTATTTT. Translation gives CASSQDTSGRGTDTQYF.

V and J are TRBV6-5 and TRBJ2-2, with TRBD1 matching 7 bases. V lost 5 bases and J lost 7; bases outside the gene matches: 10. CDR1 is MNHEY and CDR2 is SVGAGI in the germline V gene. There are 15 residues in the CDR3. CDR3 DNA: TGTGCCAGCAGTCCCCGACAGGGTAGAGGCGGGGAGCTGTTTTTT. Its translation is CASSPRQGRGGELFF.

The chain carries TRBV5-5 and TRBJ1-2; weak D call: TRBD1 (6 bases). The germline gives CDR1 SGHKS, CDR2 YYEKEE (reference sequence). This CDR3 contains 12 residues. Trimming stripped 0 bases from V and 8 bases from J, with 8 bases between. In DNA, the CDR3 is TGTGCCAGCAGCTTGGGGGGGCACGGCTACACCTTC. It translates to CASSLGGHGYTF. Full variable domain (missing parts from reference TRBV5-5 and TRBJ1-2): DAGVTQSPTHLIKTRGQQVTLRCSPISGHKSVSWYQQVLGQGPQFIFQYYEKEERGRGNFPDRFSARQFPNYSSELNVNALLLGDSALYLCASSLGGHGYTFGSGTRLTVV.

This clone has only a few counts. The chain uses TRBV5-1 and TRBJ1-3; the D is unclear. This CDR3 region has 16 residues. Germline V gene data show CDR1 as SGHRS and CDR2 as YFSETQ. Between the trimmed V and J ends, which lost 4 bases and 1 base, there was a span of 15 bases. The CDR3 coding sequence is TGCGCCAGCAGCCTTGGGAGGTGGGATTCTGGAAACACCATATATTTT. It codes for CASSLGRWDSGNTIYF.

This clone has a handful of counts. The genes are TRBV7-8 and TRBJ2-7; the D gene is possibly TRBD1 (5 bases). The V end lost 7 bases, the J end lost 2 bases, and 15 bases lay between the germline ends. The CDR3 totals 14 residues. Germline-derived CDR1 and CDR2 are SGHVS and FQNEAQ. CDR3 bases: TGTGCCAGCACCCCTAGGGGCGGAACCTACGAGCAGTACTTC. As protein: CASTPRGGTYEQYF.

The chain recombines TRBV2 with TRBJ1-5; D perhaps matches TRBD1 (6 bases). Germline-derived CDR1 and CDR2 are SNHLY and FYNNEI. V lost 2 bases to trimming and J lost 2 bases, with 10 bases between them. The CDR3 spans 15 residues. The CDR3 loop reads CASSERSGGNQPQHF. CDR3 bases: TGTGCCAGCAGTGAACGGTCAGGGGGCAATCAGCCCCAGCATTTT.

The CDR3 protein is CASSPRGPSSYEQYF. CDR3 nucleotides: TGTGCCAGCAGCCCAAGGGGGCCCAGCTCCTACGAGCAGTACTTC. The gene calls are TRBV7-2 and TRBJ2-7; 7 bases match TRBD1. Trimming at V came to 5 bases and at J to 0 bases, leaving 7 bases not matched to a gene. Germline V CDR1 and CDR2: SGHTA, FQGNSA. The CDR3 has 15 amino acids.